The 21 T cell receptor beta chains reported below all come from one sample, sequenced in a study of regulatory T cells in long-lasting Graves disease. CDR3 regions were amplified by Arm-PCR using iRepertoire HTBI primers to build TCR beta libraries. TCRdb redid the calling of the multiplex PCR reads with MiXCR, one entry per CDR3 protein. The sample includes roughly 500,000 distinct CDR3 sequences, around 12% of them seen just once. Time point described: newly diagnosed GD, antithyroid drugs for less than 3 months. Extracted PBMC RNA gave rise to the TCR library. These data also formed part of another study, on T cells in Graves' hyperthyroidism and ophthalmopathy.

The specimen was peripheral blood mononuclear cells (PBMCs), collected at new diagnosis, from a patient treated with antithyroid drugs. The receptor set was obtained from a woman aged 25 to 39 with Graves disease.

This clonotype has ten or more counts. This chain uses TRBV2 with TRBJ1-5; D uncertain. This CDR3 spans 13 amino acids. Germline lookup yields CDR1 SNHLY and CDR2 FYNNEI. Trimming took 6 bases from V and 7 from J, leaving 13 bases between them. Here the CDR3 reads CASSLREGQPQHF. In DNA form, the CDR3 reads TGTGCCAGCAGCTTGAGGGAAGGGCAGCCCCAGCATTTT.

This clonotype occurred many times. CDR3 nucleotides: TGTGCCAGCAGTCCCCGCGGACTCGCCTCTGAAGCTTTCTTT. Amino acid sequence: CASSPRGLASEAFF. The rearrangement joins TRBV27 to TRBJ1-1; D is undetermined. Germline loops: CDR1 MNHEY, CDR2 SMNVEV (reference sequence). Trimming took 5 bases from V and 6 from J, leaving 16 bases between them. The CDR3 runs 14 residues.

This clonotype was seen more than once but under ten times. The chain has TRBV11-2 and TRBJ1-1, with D perhaps matching TRBD1 (5 bases). Per germline, CDR1 SGHAT and CDR2 FQNNGV. V lost 1 base, J lost 1 base, and 10 bases lay in between. This CDR3 spans 15 amino acids. The DNA for the CDR3 is TGTGCCAGCAGCTTAGGGGGACGGACGAACACTGAAGCTTTCTTT. This translates into CASSLGGRTNTEAFF. Looking up the rest from reference TRBV11-2 and TRBJ1-1 gives the full variable domain: EAGVAQSPRYKIIEKRQSVAFWCNPISGHATLYWYQQILGQGPKLLIQFQNNGVVDDSQLPKDRFSAERLKGVDSTLKIQPAKLEDSAVYLCASSLGGRTNTEAFFGQGTRLTVV.

The V gene is TRBV28, the J gene TRBJ1-2; 8 nucleotides match TRBD1. This CDR3 has 15 residues. The ends lost 6 bases at V and 2 bases at J; junction bases unmatched: 8. Germline-derived CDR1 and CDR2 are MDHEN and SYDVKM. Here the CDR3 reads CASSWPGTGNYGYTF. Here the CDR3 DNA reads TGTGCCAGCAGCTGGCCCGGGACAGGCAACTATGGCTACACCTTC.

This clonotype was recorded at least ten times. The genes are TRBV9 and TRBJ2-3; a weak D match, TRBD1 (7 bases). Germline CDR1 is SGDLS and CDR2 is YYNGEE. Trimming took 0 bases from V and 1 from J, leaving 12 bases between them. The CDR3 has 16 residues. CDR3 sequence (DNA): TGTGCCAGCAGCGTAGGAGGAGGGGGCGGCACAGATACGCAGTATTTT. Its protein is CASSVGGGGGTDTQYF.

This clonotype has at least ten counts. V and J are TRBV20-1 and TRBJ1-1; D possibly corresponds to TRBD1 (6 bases). The V end lost 6 bases, the J end lost 3 bases, and 11 bases lay between the germline ends. CDR3 length equals 12 residues. The germline V gene has CDR1 DFQATT and CDR2 SNEGSKA (reference sequence). The CDR3: CSATGPYTEAFF. The CDR3 nucleotides are TGCAGTGCGACAGGACCTTACACTGAAGCTTTCTTT.

This clonotype was observed many times. The rearrangement uses TRBV9 and TRBJ1-4; 8 nucleotides align to TRBD1. Germline-derived CDR1 and CDR2 are SGDLS and YYNGEE. The CDR3 runs 15 residues. With V trimmed by 2 bases and J by 8 bases, 8 bases remained unmatched. CDR3 in amino acids: CASSVQDRVSEKLFF. The CDR3 nucleotides are TGTGCCAGCAGCGTGCAGGACAGGGTATCCGAAAAACTGTTTTTT.

This clonotype has a count of ten or more. The genes are TRBV20-1 and TRBJ2-7, with D maybe TRBD2 (5 bases). V dropped 7 bases and J dropped 2 bases, with 15 bases sitting between them. The germline CDR1 and CDR2 sequences are DFQATT and SNEGSKA (reference sequence). The CDR3 runs 13 residues. CDR3 amino acids: CSGSLRAPYEQYF. The CDR3 nucleotides read TGCAGTGGTAGTCTGCGGGCTCCCTACGAGCAGTACTTC.

This clonotype was seen a handful of times. The J gene is TRBJ2-5, the V gene TRBV19, with D hard to call. Deletions cut 4 bases from V and 1 base from J, with 10 bases between. Germline CDR1 reads LNHDA; CDR2 reads SQIVND (reference sequence). The CDR3 length is 14 residues. The CDR3: CASSTGPSQETQYF. DNA for the CDR3: TGTGCCAGTAGTACTGGACCCAGCCAAGAGACCCAGTACTTC.

This chain connects TRBV18 to TRBJ1-1; D perhaps matches TRBD1 (6 bases). Between the trimmed V and J ends, which lost 4 bases and 8 bases, there was a span of 11 bases. The V gene's germline CDR1 is KGHSH and CDR2 LQKENI. This CDR3 is built from 12 residues. Here the CDR3 reads CASSQWQGEAFF. CDR3 DNA sequence: TGTGCCAGCTCACAGTGGCAGGGGGAAGCTTTCTTT.

At least ten counts were recorded for this clonotype. The chain carries TRBV7-2 and TRBJ2-1; D ambiguous. V shed 4 bases and J shed 6 bases, with 13 bases lying between them. Germline CDR1 SGHTA, CDR2 FQGNSA. The CDR3 is made up of 14 amino acids. CDR3 protein: CASSSQQGVNEQFF. CDR3 DNA: TGTGCCAGCAGCTCCCAACAAGGCGTCAATGAGCAGTTCTTC.

The chain joins TRBV13 to TRBJ2-1, with D unresolved. CDR3 length: 15 residues. Per the germline V gene, CDR1 is PRHDT and CDR2 is FYEKMQ (reference sequence). V lost 4 bases to trimming and J lost 0 bases, with 10 bases between them. The CDR3 here is CASSSPFYSYNEQFF. The CDR3 DNA reads TGTGCCAGCAGCTCCCCTTTCTACTCCTACAATGAGCAGTTCTTC.

The table lists this clonotype with many counts. The chain carries TRBV19 and TRBJ2-1; TRBD1 aligns across 9 bases. Germline trimming cut 3 bases from V and 9 bases from J; bases unmatched to any gene: 6. The CDR3 extends over 14 amino acids. CDR1 LNHDA and CDR2 SQIVND come from the germline V gene (reference sequence). CDR3 sequence reads: CASSIDRGRAEQFF. CDR3 sequence (DNA): TGTGCCAGTAGTATTGACAGGGGGAGAGCTGAGCAGTTCTTC.

This clonotype was counted only a few times. The genes are TRBV7-2 and TRBJ1-1; a possible D gene is TRBD1 (5 bases). Germline V gives CDR1 SGHTA, CDR2 FQGNSA. The CDR3 has 16 amino acids. Trimming removed 5 bases at V and 5 bases at J, with 21 bases between. CDR3 nucleotides: TGTGCCAGCAGCATCAGGCAGGGAGCAGGAGTTACTGAAGCTTTCTTT. Its protein is CASSIRQGAGVTEAFF.

This clonotype was counted only a few times. The chain has TRBV19 and TRBJ1-1, with 11 bases fitting TRBD1. CDR3 size: 15 residues. The ends lost 3 bases at V and 8 bases at J; junction bases unmatched: 8. CDR1 is LNHDA, CDR2 SQIVND, per germline (reference sequence). The CDR3 DNA reads TGTGCCAGTAGTATGGTGGACAGGGGGCTTCGAGAAGCTTTCTTT. Residues: CASSMVDRGLREAFF.

This clonotype was found a few times. The J gene is TRBJ1-6, the V gene TRBV4-3, with D perhaps matching TRBD1 (6 bases). The CDR3 extends over 14 amino acids. The V end was cut by 2 bases, the J end by 8 bases, with 10 bases between. The germline V gene has CDR1 LGHNA and CDR2 YSLEER. The CDR3 region is CASSQTGSHSPLHF. The CDR3 coding sequence is TGCGCCAGCAGCCAAACAGGGTCCCATTCACCCCTCCACTTT.

This chain links TRBV6-5 with TRBJ2-6; D may be TRBD1 (6 bases). V was cut by 4 bases and J by 0 bases, with 22 bases left in between. Germline CDR1 MNHEY, CDR2 SVGAGI. The CDR3 covers 20 residues. The CDR3 is CASSFKQRTVRSSGANVLTF. In DNA, the CDR3 is TGTGCCAGCAGTTTCAAACAAAGGACAGTCCGAAGCTCTGGGGCCAACGTCCTGACTTTC.

This clonotype was detected only a few times. The chain joins TRBV20-1 to TRBJ1-3; D gene unclear. This CDR3 is built from 14 residues. CDR1 is DFQATT, CDR2 SNEGSKA, per germline (reference sequence). Trimming cost V 6 bases and J 0 bases, with 12 bases left between them. The CDR3 spells CSAFDRSSGNTIYF. The CDR3 DNA reads TGCAGTGCCTTCGACCGAAGCTCTGGAAACACCATATATTTT.

This clonotype was recorded many times. The chain employs TRBV11-1 and TRBJ2-6; TRBD1 aligns across 9 bases. The CDR3 has 17 amino acids. Trimming at V came to 5 bases and at J to 0 bases, leaving 5 bases not matched to a gene. Germline CDR1 is SGHAT and CDR2 is FQDESV (reference sequence). CDR3 protein: CASSMGQGSSGANVLTF. The CDR3 coding sequence is TGTGCCAGCAGCATGGGACAGGGATCCTCTGGGGCCAACGTCCTGACTTTC.

This clonotype occurred many times. The V call is TRBV4-1, the J call TRBJ1-5; possibly TRBD1 for D (5 bases). This CDR3 is built from 15 residues. V was clipped by 8 bases and J by 5 bases, with 19 bases between them. Germline V CDR1 and CDR2: MGHRA, YSYEKL. The CDR3 DNA is TGCGCCAGCGGCCGGGGGGAGGGTTTAGATCAGCCCCAGCATTTT. Its protein product is CASGRGEGLDQPQHF.

This clonotype was observed at least ten times. J is TRBJ1-1 and V is TRBV12-3 or TRBV12-4; D remains ambiguous. V was cut by 5 bases and J by 0 bases, with 7 bases left in between. The CDR3 sequence is 13 residues long. The CDR3 here is CASSQIMNTEAFF. The CDR3 nucleotides read TGTGCCAGCAGTCAGATTATGAACACTGAAGCTTTCTTT.